This T cell receptor beta chain appears in the sequencing data of a study of regulatory T cells in long-lasting Graves disease. Specified time point: newly diagnosed GD, antithyroid drugs for less than 3 months. RNA isolated from PBMCs was used to make the TCR library. The germline V gene has CDR1 MNHNS and CDR2 SASEGT. The CDR3 loop spans 13 amino acids. Trimming took 3 bases from V and 7 from J, leaving 9 bases between them. Building the TCR beta libraries relied on iRepertoire HTBI primers, and CDR3 regions underwent Arm-PCR. A single record per CDR3 protein comes from TCRdb applying MiXCR to the multiplex PCR reads. The sample has approximately 400,000 distinct CDR3 sequences; about a sixth are singletons. This clonotype was counted many times.

This receptor was obtained from a female donor with Graves disease. The sample consisted of peripheral blood mononuclear cells (PBMCs), taken at new diagnosis, from a patient treated with antithyroid drugs. The chain is built from TRBV6-1 and TRBJ2-2; a possible D gene is TRBD1 (5 bases). The CDR3 spells CASSDQGRGELFF. In nucleotides, the CDR3 is TGTGCCAGCAGTGACCAGGGTCGCGGGGAGCTGTTTTTT.